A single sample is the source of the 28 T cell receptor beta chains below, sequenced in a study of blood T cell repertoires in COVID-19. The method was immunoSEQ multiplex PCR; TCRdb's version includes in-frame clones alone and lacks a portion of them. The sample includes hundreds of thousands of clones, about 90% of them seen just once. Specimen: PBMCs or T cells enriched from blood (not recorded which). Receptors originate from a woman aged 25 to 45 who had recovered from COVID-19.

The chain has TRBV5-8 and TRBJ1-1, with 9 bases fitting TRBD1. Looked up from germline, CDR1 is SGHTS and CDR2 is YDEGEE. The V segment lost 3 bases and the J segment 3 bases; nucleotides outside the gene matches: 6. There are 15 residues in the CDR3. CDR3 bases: TGTGCCAGCAGCTACAGGGGGCTTAGGGACACTGAAGCTTTCTTT. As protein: CASSYRGLRDTEAFF.

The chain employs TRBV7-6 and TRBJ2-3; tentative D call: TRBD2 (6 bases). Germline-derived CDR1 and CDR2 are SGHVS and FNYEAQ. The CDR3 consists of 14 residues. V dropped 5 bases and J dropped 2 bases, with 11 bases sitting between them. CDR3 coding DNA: TGTGCCAGCAGCCCAGGGACTTACACAGATACGCAGTATTTT. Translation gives CASSPGTYTDTQYF.

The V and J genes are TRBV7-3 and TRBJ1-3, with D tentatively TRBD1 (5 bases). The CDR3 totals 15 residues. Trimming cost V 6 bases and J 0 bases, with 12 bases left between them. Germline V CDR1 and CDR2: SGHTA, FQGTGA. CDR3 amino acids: CASSLSGHSGNTIYF. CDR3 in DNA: TGTGCCAGCAGTCTAAGTGGACACTCTGGAAACACCATATATTTT.

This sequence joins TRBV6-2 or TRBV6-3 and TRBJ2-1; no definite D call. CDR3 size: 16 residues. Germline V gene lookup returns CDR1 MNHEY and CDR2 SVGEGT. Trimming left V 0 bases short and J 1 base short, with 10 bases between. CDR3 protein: CASSYSMSVSYNEQFF. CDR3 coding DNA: TGTGCCAGCAGTTACTCAATGTCGGTATCCTACAATGAGCAGTTCTTC.

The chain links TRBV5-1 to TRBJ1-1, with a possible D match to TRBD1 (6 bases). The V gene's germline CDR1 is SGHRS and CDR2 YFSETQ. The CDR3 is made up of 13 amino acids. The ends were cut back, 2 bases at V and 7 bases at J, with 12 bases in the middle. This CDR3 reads CASSFAGDIEAFF. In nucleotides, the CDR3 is TGCGCCAGCAGCTTCGCGGGGGACATTGAAGCTTTCTTT.

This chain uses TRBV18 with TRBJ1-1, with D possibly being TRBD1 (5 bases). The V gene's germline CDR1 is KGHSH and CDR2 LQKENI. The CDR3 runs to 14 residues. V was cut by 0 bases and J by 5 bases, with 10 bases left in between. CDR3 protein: CASSPPGVETEAFF. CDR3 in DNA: TGTGCCAGCTCACCACCAGGGGTAGAGACTGAAGCTTTCTTT.

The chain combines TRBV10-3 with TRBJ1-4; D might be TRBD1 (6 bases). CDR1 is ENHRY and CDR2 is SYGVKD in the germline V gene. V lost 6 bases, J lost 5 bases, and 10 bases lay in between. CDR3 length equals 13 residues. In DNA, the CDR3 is TGTGCCATCAGAGGACAGCAGAATGAAAAACTGTTTTTT. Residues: CAIRGQQNEKLFF.

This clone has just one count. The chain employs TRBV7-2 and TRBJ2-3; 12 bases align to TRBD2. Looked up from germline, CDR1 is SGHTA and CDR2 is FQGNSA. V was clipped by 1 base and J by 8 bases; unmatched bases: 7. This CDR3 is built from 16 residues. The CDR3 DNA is TGTGCCAGCAGCTTAGTGGCTAGCGGGAGGGGCGGTACGCAGTATTTT. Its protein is CASSLVASGRGGTQYF.

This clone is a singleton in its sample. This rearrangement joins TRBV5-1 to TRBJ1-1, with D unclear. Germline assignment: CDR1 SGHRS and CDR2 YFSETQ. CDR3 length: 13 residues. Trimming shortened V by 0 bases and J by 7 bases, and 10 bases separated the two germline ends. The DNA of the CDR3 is TGCGCCAGCAGCTTGGGGGCATTAGGTGAAGCTTTCTTT. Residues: CASSLGALGEAFF.

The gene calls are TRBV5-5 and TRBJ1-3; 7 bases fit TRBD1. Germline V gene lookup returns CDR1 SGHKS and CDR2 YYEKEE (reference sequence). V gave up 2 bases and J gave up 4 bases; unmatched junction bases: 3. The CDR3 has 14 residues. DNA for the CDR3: TGTGCCAGCAGCTTACAGGGGTGGGGAAACACCATATATTTT. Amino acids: CASSLQGWGNTIYF.

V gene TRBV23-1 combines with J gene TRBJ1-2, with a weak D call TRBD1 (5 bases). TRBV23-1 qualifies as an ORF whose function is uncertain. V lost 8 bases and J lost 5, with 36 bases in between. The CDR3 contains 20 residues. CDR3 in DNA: TGCGCCAGCCACACGGACTCCCTCGACAACGCAGGAGGGGATCTTTATGGCTACACCTTC. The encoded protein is CASHTDSLDNAGGDLYGYTF.

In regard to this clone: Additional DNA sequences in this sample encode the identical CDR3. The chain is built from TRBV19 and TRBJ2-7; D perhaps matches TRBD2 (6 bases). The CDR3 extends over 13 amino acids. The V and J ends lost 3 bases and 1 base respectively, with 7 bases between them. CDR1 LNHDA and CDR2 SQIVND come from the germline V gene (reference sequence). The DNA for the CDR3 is TGTGCCAGTAGTATGGGGAGGTCCTACGAGCAGTACTTC. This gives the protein CASSMGRSYEQYF.

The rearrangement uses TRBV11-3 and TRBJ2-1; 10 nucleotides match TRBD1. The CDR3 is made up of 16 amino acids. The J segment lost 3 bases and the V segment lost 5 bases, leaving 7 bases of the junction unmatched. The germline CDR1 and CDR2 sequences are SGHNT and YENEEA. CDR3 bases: TGTGCCAGCAGCGCCAGGACAGGGGGGATCTACAATGAGCAGTTCTTC. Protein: CASSARTGGIYNEQFF.

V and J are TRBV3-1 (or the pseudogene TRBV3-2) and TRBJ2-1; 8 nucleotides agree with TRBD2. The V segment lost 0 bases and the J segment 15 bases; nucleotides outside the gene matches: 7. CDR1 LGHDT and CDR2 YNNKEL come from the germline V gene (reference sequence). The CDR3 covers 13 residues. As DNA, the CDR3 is TGTGCCAGCAGCCAAGATATCGGGACTAGTTTGTTCTTC. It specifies CASSQDIGTSLFF.

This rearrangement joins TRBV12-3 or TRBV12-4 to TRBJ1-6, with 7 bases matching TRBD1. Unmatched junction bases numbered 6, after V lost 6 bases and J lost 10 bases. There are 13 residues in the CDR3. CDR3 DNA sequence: TGTGCCAGCAGAAGACAGGGTGACTCACCCCTCCACTTT. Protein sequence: CASRRQGDSPLHF.

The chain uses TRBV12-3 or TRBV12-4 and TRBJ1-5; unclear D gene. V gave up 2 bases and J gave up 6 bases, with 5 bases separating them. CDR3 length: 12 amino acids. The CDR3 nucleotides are TGTGCCAGCAGTTTAAACGGTCAGCCCCAGCATTTT. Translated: CASSLNGQPQHF.

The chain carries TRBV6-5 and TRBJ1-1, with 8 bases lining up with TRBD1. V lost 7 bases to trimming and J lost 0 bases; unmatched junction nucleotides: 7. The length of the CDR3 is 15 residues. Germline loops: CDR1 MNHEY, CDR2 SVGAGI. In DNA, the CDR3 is TGTGCCAGCAAAGGACAGGGTCTTTTGAACACTGAAGCTTTCTTT. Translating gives CASKGQGLLNTEAFF.

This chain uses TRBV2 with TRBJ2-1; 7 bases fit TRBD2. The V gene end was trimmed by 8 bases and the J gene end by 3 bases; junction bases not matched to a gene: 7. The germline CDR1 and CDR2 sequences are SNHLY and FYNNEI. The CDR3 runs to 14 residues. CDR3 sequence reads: CASPDGRRYNEQFF. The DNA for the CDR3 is TGTGCCAGCCCGGACGGGAGGCGCTACAATGAGCAGTTCTTC.

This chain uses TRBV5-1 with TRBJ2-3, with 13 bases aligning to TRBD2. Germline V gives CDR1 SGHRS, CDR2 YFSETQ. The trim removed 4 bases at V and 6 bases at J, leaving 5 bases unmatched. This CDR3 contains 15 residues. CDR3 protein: CASSAGTSGVDTQYF. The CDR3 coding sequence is TGCGCCAGCAGCGCCGGGACTAGCGGGGTGGATACGCAGTATTTT.

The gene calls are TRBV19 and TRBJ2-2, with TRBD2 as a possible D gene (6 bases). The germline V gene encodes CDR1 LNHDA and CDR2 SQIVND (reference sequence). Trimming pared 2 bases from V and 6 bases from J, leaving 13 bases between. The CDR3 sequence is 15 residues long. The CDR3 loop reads CASSIIMGGAGELFF. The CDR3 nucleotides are TGTGCCAGTAGTATAATTATGGGGGGAGCCGGGGAGCTGTTTTTT.

The CDR3 sequence: CASGLADSTDTQYF. CDR3 nucleotides: TGTGCCAGCGGCCTAGCGGACAGCACAGATACGCAGTATTTT. The genes are TRBV27 and TRBJ2-3, with 7 positions matching TRBD2. V dropped 8 bases and J dropped 0; count of bases not matched to a gene: 5. Germline values: CDR1 MNHEY, CDR2 SMNVEV (reference sequence). This CDR3 spans 14 amino acids.

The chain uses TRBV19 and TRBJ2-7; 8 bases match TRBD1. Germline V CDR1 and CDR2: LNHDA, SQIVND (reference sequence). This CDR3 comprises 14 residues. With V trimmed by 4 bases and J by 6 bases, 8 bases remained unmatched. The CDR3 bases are TGTGCCAGTAGTAACACACCGACAGGGGCCGAGCAGTACTTC. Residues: CASSNTPTGAEQYF.

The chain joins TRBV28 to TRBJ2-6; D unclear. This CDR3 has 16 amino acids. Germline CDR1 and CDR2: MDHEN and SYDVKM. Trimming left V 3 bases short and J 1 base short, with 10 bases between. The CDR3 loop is CASSLFLESGANVLTF. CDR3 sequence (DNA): TGTGCCAGCAGTTTGTTCCTAGAGTCTGGGGCCAACGTCCTGACTTTC.

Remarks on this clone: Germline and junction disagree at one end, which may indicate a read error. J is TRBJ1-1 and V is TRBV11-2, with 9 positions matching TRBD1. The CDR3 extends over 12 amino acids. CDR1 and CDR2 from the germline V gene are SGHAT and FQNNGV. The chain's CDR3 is CASSSPQGARTF. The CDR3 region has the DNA TGTGCCAGCAGCTCGCCACAGGGGGCGCGGACGTTT. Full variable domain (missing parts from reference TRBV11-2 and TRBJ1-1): EAGVAQSPRYKIIEKRQSVAFWCNPISGHATLYWYQQILGQGPKLLIQFQNNGVVDDSQLPKDRFSAERLKGVDSTLKIQPAKLEDSAVYLCASSSPQGARTFGQGTRLTVV.

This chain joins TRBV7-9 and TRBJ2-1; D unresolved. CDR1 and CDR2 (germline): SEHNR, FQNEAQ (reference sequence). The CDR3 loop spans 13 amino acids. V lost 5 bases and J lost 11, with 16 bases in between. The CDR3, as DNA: TGTGCCAGCAGCCAAATACTAAAAAACCAGCAGTTCTTC. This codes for CASSQILKNQQFF.

Written as DNA, the CDR3 is TGTGCCTGGAGTGACAGGGGAGAAAAACTGTTTTTT. Protein: CAWSDRGEKLFF. The chain joins TRBV30 to TRBJ1-4; 7 positions match TRBD1. The V gene end was trimmed by 1 base and the J gene end by 8 bases; junction bases not matched to a gene: 1. This CDR3 is built from 12 residues. Germline CDR1 and CDR2: GTSNPN and SVGIG (reference sequence).

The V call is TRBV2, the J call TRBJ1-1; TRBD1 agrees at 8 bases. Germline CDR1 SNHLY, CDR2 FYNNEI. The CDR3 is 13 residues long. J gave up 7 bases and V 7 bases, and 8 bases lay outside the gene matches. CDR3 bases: TGTGCCAGCAAAGCAGGGGGCTTAGGTGAAGCTTTCTTT. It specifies CASKAGGLGEAFF.

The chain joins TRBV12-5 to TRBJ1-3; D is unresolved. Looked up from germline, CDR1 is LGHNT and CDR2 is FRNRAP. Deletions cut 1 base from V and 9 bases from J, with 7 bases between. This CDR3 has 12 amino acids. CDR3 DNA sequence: TGTGCTAGTGGTTTGGCCGAGGGCACCATATATTTT. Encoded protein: CASGLAEGTIYF.